A selection of T cell receptor beta chains follows, all from one sample in a study of response to subunit inactivated influenza vaccine. One entry per CDR3 protein, called by TCRdb with MiXCR from the RT-PCR reads. The sample yields more than 450,000 distinct CDR3 sequences, around 11% seen once. The same sample was also used in a study of T cells expressing NK-cell markers.

The sample in question was PBMCs from blood, obtained on the day of vaccination. The receptor set was obtained from a man aged 50 to 60 who received an inactivated influenza vaccine. Both conserved end residues are part of each CDR3. The D gene is left open where the match is weak. A row's size may be missing; if present it is once, few, many or a size class.

CDR3: CSARVGPGHQNTEAFF
DNA: TGCAGTGCTAGAGTTGGCCCGGGACACCAGAACACTGAAGCTTTCTTT
V: TRBV20-1
J: TRBJ1-1
D: .
size: .

CDR3: CASSLRTVDRELFF
DNA: TGTGCCAGCAGTCTGAGGACAGTGGATAGGGAGCTGTTTTTT
V: TRBV28
J: TRBJ2-2
D: .
size: .

CDR3: CSAVQGGWYGYTF
DNA: TGCAGTGCCGTACAGGGTGGTTGGTATGGCTACACCTTC
V: TRBV20-1
J: TRBJ1-2
D: .
size: .

CDR3: CSAIRGRETQYF
DNA: TGCAGTGCAATCAGGGGACGAGAGACCCAGTACTTC
V: TRBV20-1
J: TRBJ2-5
D: .
size: few

CDR3: CASSRQVNTEAFF
DNA: TGTGCCAGCAGCCGACAAGTGAACACTGAAGCTTTCTTT
V: TRBV4-2
J: TRBJ1-1
D: .
size: many

CDR3: CSVPTRTENIQYF
DNA: TGCAGCGTCCCGACTCGGACAGAAAACATTCAGTACTTC
V: TRBV29-1
J: TRBJ2-4
D: .
size: many

CDR3: CSARKADSYNEQFF
DNA: TGCAGTGCTAGGAAAGCGGATTCCTACAATGAGCAGTTCTTC
V: TRBV20-1
J: TRBJ2-1
D: .
size: .

CDR3: CSARGRDNYGYTF
DNA: TGCAGTGCTAGGGGTAGGGACAACTATGGCTACACCTTC
V: TRBV20-1
J: TRBJ1-2
D: .
size: .

CDR3: CASSPGLADYYNEQFF
DNA: TGCGCCAGCAGCCCGGGACTAGCGGACTACTACAATGAGCAGTTCTTC
V: TRBV5-1
J: TRBJ2-1
D: TRBD2
size: .

CDR3: CASSLEWGGNQPQHF
DNA: TGTGCCAGCAGCTTAGAATGGGGAGGCAATCAGCCCCAGCATTTT
V: TRBV7-2
J: TRBJ1-5
D: .
size: few

CDR3: CASSNQLGGVDGANVLTF
DNA: TGTGCCAGCAGCAACCAATTGGGGGGAGTGGATGGGGCCAACGTCCTGACTTTC
V: TRBV21-1
J: TRBJ2-6
D: .
size: .

CDR3: CASSLDLGRAGELFF
DNA: TGCGCCAGCAGCTTGGATCTGGGCAGGGCCGGGGAGCTGTTTTTT
V: TRBV5-1
J: TRBJ2-2
D: .
size: few

CDR3: CASSTPGPRWGYTF
DNA: TGTGCCAGCAGCACACCGGGCCCCCGGTGGGGCTACACCTTC
V: TRBV7-2
J: TRBJ1-2
D: .
size: .

CDR3: CSASPNGWSVYGYTF
DNA: TGCAGTGCTAGTCCCAATGGGTGGTCGGTCTATGGCTACACCTTC
V: TRBV20-1
J: TRBJ1-2
D: .
size: few

CDR3: CATSDPRGGFNNEQFF
DNA: TGTGCCACCAGTGACCCGAGAGGGGGGTTTAACAATGAGCAGTTCTTC
V: TRBV24-1
J: TRBJ2-1
D: .
size: many